This T cell receptor (beta chain) stems from a study of blood T cell repertoires in COVID-19. V was shortened by 0 bases and J by 5 bases, with 10 bases between the two germline ends. The CDR3 is made up of 14 amino acids. Germline lookup yields CDR1 LGHDT and CDR2 YNNKEL (reference sequence). In its sample, this clone was seen once. The data were produced by immunoSEQ multiplex PCR, yet TCRdb's version contains in-frame clones alone and is incomplete. The sample lists 350,000 to 550,000 clones; approximately 90% were seen once. The specimen was peripheral blood. The origin of this receptor is a woman under 40 with acute or convalescent COVID-19. The chain carries TRBV3-1 (or the pseudogene TRBV3-2) and TRBJ1-2, with D perhaps matching TRBD1 (5 bases). CDR3 loop: CASSQEGLFYGYTF. CDR3 DNA sequence: TGTGCCAGCAGCCAAGAGGGACTTTTTTATGGCTACACCTTC.